This is a list of T cell receptor beta chains from one sample in a study of cytomegalovirus exposure and HLA in healthy donors. TCRdb's table, derived via immunoSEQ multiplex PCR, lists solely in-frame clones and lacks some. The sample carries 110,000 or so clones, approximately 84% recorded once. Sample: PBMCs. The source of these receptors is a male donor in good health and CMV-seronegative. Both conserved end residues are trimmed from each CDR3.

J gene | V gene | CDR3 protein
TRBJ2-2 | TRBV4-1 | ASSQEEPGQEHTGELF
TRBJ1-5 | TRBV4-1 | ASSQDRGQSQPQH
TRBJ2-5 | TRBV10-3 | AISTGQGAGETQY
TRBJ2-7 | TRBV7-2 | ASSQQGYEQY
TRBJ2-1 | TRBV28 | ASSLGTSGNNEQF
TRBJ1-5 | TRBV10-3 | AISTGGGEPQH
TRBJ2-1 | TRBV5-6 | ASSFLAGAREQF
TRBJ2-3 | TRBV9 | ASSVEASGSWIDTQY
TRBJ1-5 | TRBV25-1 | ASSGGQLNQPQH
TRBJ1-5 | TRBV5-8 | ASSLEVQLAQPQH
TRBJ2-2 | TRBV14 | ASSHWTGQNTGELF
TRBJ1-2 | TRBV7-9 | ASSFWDSYGYT
TRBJ2-1 | TRBV7-9 | SSSLHGGKGNEQF
TRBJ2-1 | TRBV7-3 | ASSPTTSGSDEQF
TRBJ2-5 | TRBV15 | ATSRDLAGQETQY
TRBJ1-5 | TRBV19 | AGSIGSNQPQH
TRBJ2-5 | TRBV19 | ASSSRRDRGRETQY
TRBJ2-7 | TRBV7-2 | ASRFRLAKSYEQY
TRBJ1-1 | TRBV6-1 | ASSERAPTMNTEAF
TRBJ1-1 | TRBV7-9 | ASSLTVINTEAF
TRBJ2-5 | TRBV9 | ASSVGLAVDLLY